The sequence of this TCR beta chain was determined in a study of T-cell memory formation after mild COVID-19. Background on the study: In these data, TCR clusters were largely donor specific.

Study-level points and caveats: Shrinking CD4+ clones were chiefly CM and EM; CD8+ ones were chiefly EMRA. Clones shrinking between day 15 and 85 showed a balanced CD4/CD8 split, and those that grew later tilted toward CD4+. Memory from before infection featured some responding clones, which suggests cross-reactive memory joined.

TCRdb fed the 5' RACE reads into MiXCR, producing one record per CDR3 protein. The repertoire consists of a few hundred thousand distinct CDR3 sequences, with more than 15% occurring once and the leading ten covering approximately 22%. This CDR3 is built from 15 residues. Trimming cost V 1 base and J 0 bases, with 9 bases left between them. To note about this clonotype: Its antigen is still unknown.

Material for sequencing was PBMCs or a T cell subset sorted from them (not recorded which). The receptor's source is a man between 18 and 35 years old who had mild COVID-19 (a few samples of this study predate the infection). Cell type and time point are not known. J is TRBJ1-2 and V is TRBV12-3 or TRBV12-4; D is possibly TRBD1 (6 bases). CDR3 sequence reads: CASSLGTASNYGYTF. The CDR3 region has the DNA TGTGCCAGCAGTTTAGGGACAGCCTCTAACTATGGCTACACCTTC.